This TCR beta chain appears in the sequencing data of a study of T cells after yellow fever vaccination. The overall study: SMART-Seq v4 Ultra Low Input handled preparation of low-cell-number fractions. Whole-study results and caveats: Once the booster was given, most primary-vaccination clones reappeared, at about 97% for CD4 and over 70% for CD8. Among all clonotypes, a small share was observed in both CD4 and CD8 compartments.

A 5'RACE template-switching step, the method used to make TCR cDNA, added a universal primer site and UMIs. TCRdb re-analysed the 5' RACE reads in MiXCR, keeping a single row per CDR3 protein. The sample contains some 390,000 distinct CDR3 sequences, around 6.5% of which appear only once. This clonotype was counted only a few times. What it binds is unknown. The germline V gene has CDR1 SGHAT and CDR2 FQNNGV. Trimming took off 4 bases at V and 0 bases at J, with 10 bases between the two ends. CDR3 length equals 15 residues. This receptor was taken from a man aged 30 to 45 who received the YFV17D yellow fever vaccine. This specimen consisted of PBMCs, obtained 5 days after the yellow fever booster vaccination. The V and J genes are TRBV11-2 and TRBJ2-4; the D gene is possibly TRBD1 (6 bases). The CDR3 DNA is TGTGCCAGCAGCTCTTCGGACAGAGCCAAAAACATTCAGTACTTC. It specifies CASSSSDRAKNIQYF.